A single sample is the source of the 11 T cell receptor beta chains below, sequenced in a study of blood T cell repertoires in COVID-19. Data came from immunoSEQ multiplex PCR; TCRdb stores just in-frame clones and leaves some out. The sample holds roughly 100,000 clones, roughly 76% seen once. The source material was peripheral blood. The receptors were sampled from a man older than 75 with COVID-19, enrolled during active disease.

The rearrangement links TRBV3-1 (or the pseudogene TRBV3-2) to TRBJ2-7; 7 bases align to TRBD1. V lost 1 base to trimming and J lost 6 bases; unmatched junction nucleotides: 9. The CDR3 is made up of 15 amino acids. CDR1 is LGHDT, CDR2 YNNKEL, per germline (reference sequence). The CDR3 loop is CASSQGQGVRGEQYF. As DNA, the CDR3 is TGTGCCAGCAGCCAAGGACAGGGAGTCCGAGGCGAGCAGTACTTC.

In its sample, this clone ranks as hyperexpanded (1% or more). The same CDR3 can be traced to other DNA sequences in this sample. The genes are TRBV10-3 and TRBJ1-5; 7 bases line up with TRBD1. CDR3 size: 14 residues. The germline V gene encodes CDR1 ENHRY and CDR2 SYGVKD. The V gene end was trimmed by 10 bases and the J gene end by 0 bases; junction bases not matched to a gene: 6. CDR3 sequence: CASSTGDSNQPQHF. The CDR3 DNA reads as TGTGCCAGTTCCACAGGGGATAGCAATCAGCCCCAGCATTTT.

The CDR3 region has the DNA TGTGCCAGCAGCTTGGGGACGGGATACACCGGGGAGCTGTTTTTT. Amino acids: CASSLGTGYTGELFF. The chain has TRBV5-5 and TRBJ2-2; the D gene is possibly TRBD2 (5 bases). The V gene's germline CDR1 is SGHKS and CDR2 YYEKEE (reference sequence). This CDR3 contains 15 residues. Trimming pared 0 bases from V and 3 bases from J, leaving 9 bases between.

This clone has ten or more counts. The chain joins TRBV2 to TRBJ1-2, with D uncertain. Germline CDR1 SNHLY, CDR2 FYNNEI. The length of the CDR3 is 15 residues. Trimming shortened V by 3 bases and J by 4 bases, and 15 bases separated the two germline ends. CDR3 protein: CASSDPRSFSYGYTF. The CDR3, as DNA: TGTGCCAGCAGTGACCCGAGGTCCTTTTCCTATGGCTACACCTTC.

This chain uses TRBV27 with TRBJ1-1; weak D call: TRBD1 (5 bases). The CDR3 covers 13 residues. The V and J ends lost 8 bases and 1 base respectively, with 11 bases between them. Germline V lookup: CDR1 MNHEY, CDR2 SMNVEV (reference sequence). The CDR3 DNA follows: TGTGCCAGCCAGGGAAGGGCGAACACTGAAGCTTTCTTT. It codes for CASQGRANTEAFF.

The chain is built from TRBV5-1 and TRBJ2-2, with TRBD1 matching over 7 bases. The CDR3 contains 16 residues. V lost 5 bases, J lost 0 bases, and 7 bases stayed unmatched. From germline, CDR1 is SGHRS and CDR2 YFSETQ. Written as DNA, the CDR3 is TGCGCCAGCAGAAATGGACAGGAGACGAACACCGGGGAGCTGTTTTTT. Its translation is CASRNGQETNTGELFF.

The genes are TRBV30 and TRBJ2-7; TRBD1 matches 9 bases. Germline loops: CDR1 GTSNPN, CDR2 SVGIG (reference sequence). The CDR3 is 13 amino acids. The CDR3 DNA sequence: TGTGCACAGGGGGCCCCGAACTCCTACGAGCAGTACTTC. This sequence encodes CAQGAPNSYEQYF. Complete variable domain (other parts from reference TRBV30 and TRBJ2-7): SQTIHQWPATLVQPVGSPLSLECTVEGTSNPNLYWYRQAAGRGLQLLFYSVGIGQISSEVPQNLSASRPQDRQFILSSKKLLLSDSGFYLCAQGAPNSYEQYFGPGTRLTVT.

The chain joins TRBV6-5 to TRBJ1-2; TRBD1 might be the D (6 bases). Deletions cut 0 bases from V and 4 bases from J, with 12 bases between. The CDR3 contains 15 residues. Germline CDR1 reads MNHEY; CDR2 reads SVGAGI. The DNA of the CDR3 is TGTGCCAGCAGTTACTCCTTGGACAGCCTCTATGGCTACACCTTC. Translation gives CASSYSLDSLYGYTF.

The chain recombines TRBV25-1 with TRBJ2-7; tentatively, D is TRBD1 (6 bases). CDR3 length: 14 amino acids. Germline V CDR1 and CDR2: MGHDK, SYGVNS. V was shortened by 2 bases and J by 7 bases, with 15 bases between the two germline ends. This CDR3 is CASSERWGPGEQYF. The DNA of the CDR3 is TGTGCCAGCAGTGAACGGTGGGGGCCGGGGGAGCAGTACTTC.

V is TRBV5-1 and J is TRBJ2-5; TRBD1 matches 9 bases. This CDR3 contains 15 residues. The V gene's germline CDR1 is SGHRS and CDR2 YFSETQ. J was trimmed by 6 bases and V by 7 bases; bases with no gene match: 13. This CDR3 reads CASQETSDRGQTQYF. CDR3 nucleotide sequence: TGCGCCAGCCAAGAGACGTCGGACAGGGGACAGACCCAGTACTTC.

The CDR3 nucleotides are TGCAGTGTAGGGGGGGCTAACATTCAGTACTTC. This codes for CSVGGANIQYF. The J gene is TRBJ2-4, the V gene TRBV20-1; a weak D match, TRBD2 (7 bases). The length of the CDR3 is 11 residues. Deletions cut 7 bases from V and 7 bases from J, with 11 bases between. Germline CDR1 reads DFQATT; CDR2 reads SNEGSKA (reference sequence).